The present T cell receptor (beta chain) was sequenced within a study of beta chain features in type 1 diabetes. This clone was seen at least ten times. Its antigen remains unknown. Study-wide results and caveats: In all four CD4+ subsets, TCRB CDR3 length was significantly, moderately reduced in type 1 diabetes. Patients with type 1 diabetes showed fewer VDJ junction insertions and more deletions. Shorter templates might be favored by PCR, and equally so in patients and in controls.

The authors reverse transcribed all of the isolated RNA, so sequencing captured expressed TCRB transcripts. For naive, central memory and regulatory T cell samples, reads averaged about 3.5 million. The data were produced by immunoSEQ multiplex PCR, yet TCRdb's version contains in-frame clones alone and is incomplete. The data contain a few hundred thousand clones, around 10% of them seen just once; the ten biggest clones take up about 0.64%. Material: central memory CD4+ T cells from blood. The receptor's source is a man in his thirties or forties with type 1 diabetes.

The CDR3 region is CASSFRTQETQYF. In DNA form, the CDR3 reads TGTGCCAGCAGCTTTCGAACCCAAGAGACCCAGTACTTC. The chain is built from TRBV7-2 and TRBJ2-5, with D unresolved. Germline CDR1 is SGHTA and CDR2 is FQGNSA. V was cut by 3 bases and J by 1 base, with 6 bases left in between. The CDR3 extends over 13 amino acids. Full variable domain (missing parts from reference TRBV7-2 and TRBJ2-5): GAGVSQSPSNKVTEKGKDVELRCDPISGHTALYWYRQSLGQGLEFLIYFQGNSAPDKSGLPSDRFSAERTGGSVSTLTIQRTQQEDSAVYLCASSFRTQETQYFGPGTRLLVL.